The entry below gives a single T cell receptor beta chain sequence along with its context. The antigen remains undetermined. The sample comes from a study of T cell responses to AZD1222 COVID-19 vaccine. Germline-derived CDR1 and CDR2 are GTSNPN and SVGIG (reference sequence). The CDR3 is made up of 13 amino acids. Trimming cost V 2 bases and J 7 bases, with 15 bases left between them. Whole-study findings and limits: Among spike-specific TCRs, nearly half reportedly target unmutated variant regions. Increased Spike-specific TCR breadth and depth were observed after two AZD1222 doses. With dominance at 160-218 and 743-854, vaccine-associated CD4 TCRs spanned spike. The donor cohort was predominantly white British with a female majority, and clonal diversity may have been underestimated.

Sequenced by immunoSEQ multiplex PCR; TCRdb stores in-frame clones only, minus some. The sample contains 95,000 to 150,000 clones, more than 65% of which appear only once. The sequenced sample was peripheral blood, obtained 28 days after the second AZD1222 dose. The TCR was taken from an adult who received the AZD1222 COVID-19 vaccine. The V and J genes are TRBV30 and TRBJ2-7; tentatively, D is TRBD1 or TRBD2 (5 bases each). The CDR3 is CAWSNGALGEQYF. The CDR3 nucleotides are TGTGCCTGGAGTAACGGGGCCCTGGGGGAGCAGTACTTC.